These 18 T cell receptor beta chains share one sample of origin, sequenced in a study of OX40 agonist ivuxolimab in advanced cancers. TCRdb keeps only in-frame clones here, not all; method: immunoSEQ multiplex PCR. The profile shows more than 45,000 clones, 70% to 90% of them singletons. The sample was CD4+ or CD8+ T cells sorted from blood, taken in a trial of the OX40 agonist ivuxolimab. These receptors were collected from an adult with an advanced solid tumor such as melanoma, head and neck, liver or kidney cancer.

The CDR3 DNA is TGTGCCAGCAGCTTGCGGGACACAGATACGCAGTATTTT. Translation gives CASSLRDTDTQYF. The chain employs TRBV5-6 and TRBJ2-3, with a possible D match to TRBD2 (5 bases). This CDR3 is 13 amino acids long. Trimming pared 1 base from V and 2 bases from J, leaving 5 bases between. CDR1 and CDR2 from the germline V gene are SGHDT and YYEEEE.

This chain connects TRBV6-6 to TRBJ2-5; D perhaps matches TRBD2 (5 bases). CDR1 and CDR2 (germline): MNHNY, SVGAGI (reference sequence). Trimming stripped 6 bases from V and 1 base from J, with 15 bases between. CDR3 length equals 15 residues. CDR3 nucleotide sequence: TGTGCCAGCAGGATCCTAGCAGACTCCCAAGAGACCCAGTACTTC. Residues: CASRILADSQETQYF.

The chain carries TRBV2 and TRBJ1-2; D remains ambiguous. Germline CDR1 is SNHLY and CDR2 is FYNNEI. V shed 1 base and J shed 5 bases, with 17 bases lying between them. The CDR3 runs 16 residues. CDR3 sequence reads: CASSEGRRATLYGYTF. The CDR3 DNA is TGTGCCAGCAGTGAAGGGCGTAGGGCAACTCTATATGGCTACACCTTC.

The chain recombines TRBV19 with TRBJ2-7, with 7 bases identical to TRBD1. Trimming removed 2 bases from V and 2 bases from J; junction bases left unmatched: 3. CDR3 length: 14 amino acids. Germline lookup yields CDR1 LNHDA and CDR2 SQIVND (reference sequence). The CDR3 region is CASSIRTGTYEQYF. For the CDR3, the DNA is TGTGCCAGTAGTATAAGGACAGGAACCTACGAGCAGTACTTC. Combining the CDR3 with reference TRBV19 and TRBJ2-7 gives the whole variable domain DGGITQSPKYLFRKEGQNVTLSCEQNLNHDAMYWYRQDPGQGLRLIYYSQIVNDFQKGDIAEGYSVSREKKESFPLTVTSAQKNPTAFYLCASSIRTGTYEQYFGPGTRLTVT.

The chain is built from TRBV19 and TRBJ1-4; TRBD1 is a possible D gene (6 bases). The germline V gene encodes CDR1 LNHDA and CDR2 SQIVND (reference sequence). The CDR3 runs to 13 residues. V was shortened by 6 bases and J by 8 bases, with 13 bases between the two germline ends. Here the CDR3 DNA reads TGTGCCAGTAGCAACTCGGACAGAGAAAAACTGTTTTTT. It yields the protein CASSNSDREKLFF.

V is TRBV28 and J is TRBJ1-4; weak D call: TRBD1 (5 bases). Germline values: CDR1 MDHEN, CDR2 SYDVKM. V was pared by 6 bases and J by 8 bases, with 22 bases between. CDR3 length: 16 residues. CDR3 DNA: TGTGCCAGCAGCCTTGCTGGGGCCGCCAACCAAGAAAAACTGTTTTTT. It is translated as CASSLAGAANQEKLFF.

This chain joins TRBV10-3 and TRBJ1-1; tentatively, D is TRBD1 (6 bases). Per germline, CDR1 ENHRY and CDR2 SYGVKD. Trimming removed 4 bases from V and 0 bases from J, with 15 bases in between. The CDR3 loop spans 16 amino acids. CDR3 bases: TGTGCCATCAGTGTTGCGGGGGCGGCCGTGAACACTGAAGCTTTCTTT. Protein: CAISVAGAAVNTEAFF.

The chain combines TRBV19 with TRBJ2-3, with 7 bases that match TRBD1. Germline CDR1 LNHDA, CDR2 SQIVND (reference sequence). The CDR3 totals 14 residues. The V segment lost 6 bases and the J segment 6 bases; nucleotides outside the gene matches: 9. For the CDR3, the DNA is TGTGCCAGTAGGTCGGGACAGTCGGTGGATACGCAGTATTTT. Encoded protein: CASRSGQSVDTQYF.

The rearrangement uses TRBV19 and TRBJ2-3, with 10 bases aligning to TRBD1. There are 15 residues in the CDR3. The V and J ends lost 5 bases and 1 base, in that order; junction bases with no gene match: 3. The V gene's germline CDR1 is LNHDA and CDR2 SQIVND (reference sequence). This CDR3 is CASSDRGPRTDTQYF. DNA for the CDR3: TGTGCCAGTAGTGACAGGGGGCCGCGCACAGATACGCAGTATTTT. The variable domain in full, completed from reference TRBV19 and TRBJ2-3, reads DGGITQSPKYLFRKEGQNVTLSCEQNLNHDAMYWYRQDPGQGLRLIYYSQIVNDFQKGDIAEGYSVSREKKESFPLTVTSAQKNPTAFYLCASSDRGPRTDTQYFGPGTRLTVL.

This clone appeared once. The chain has TRBV25-1 and TRBJ1-3; no clear D gene. V was pared by 3 bases and J by 0 bases, with 12 bases between. The CDR3 is 16 residues long. Germline CDR1 MGHDK, CDR2 SYGVNS. CDR3 bases: TGTGCCAGCAGTGATACCTCCTCGAGCTCTGGAAACACCATATATTTT. It codes for CASSDTSSSSGNTIYF.

J is TRBJ1-3 and V is TRBV7-2; D uncertain. CDR3 length: 16 residues. Trimming pared 2 bases from V and 3 bases from J, leaving 14 bases between. Germline assignment: CDR1 SGHTA and CDR2 FQGNSA. CDR3 DNA: TGTGCCAGCAGCTTAAATCCAGGCGGAATTGGAAACACCATATATTTT. Its protein product is CASSLNPGGIGNTIYF.

The rearrangement links TRBV7-2 to TRBJ2-7, with TRBD1 matching over 10 bases. Trimming cost V 5 bases and J 7 bases; bases outside gene matches: 8. There are 14 residues in the CDR3. From germline, CDR1 is SGHTA and CDR2 FQGNSA. This CDR3 is CASSPGQGFLEQYF. CDR3 bases: TGTGCCAGCAGCCCGGGACAGGGGTTTTTGGAGCAGTACTTC.

The gene calls are TRBV7-6 and TRBJ2-3; D perhaps matches TRBD1 (6 bases). Germline CDR1 reads SGHVS; CDR2 reads FNYEAQ. The CDR3 sequence is 14 residues long. Trimming pared 6 bases from V and 1 base from J, leaving 11 bases between. The CDR3 here is CASSPGHRTDTQYF. The CDR3 region has the DNA TGTGCCAGCAGTCCGGGACACCGCACAGATACGCAGTATTTT.

This sequence joins TRBV5-4 and TRBJ1-2, with TRBD1 identical over 10 bases. V trimming: 4 bases; J trimming: 3 bases; junction bases outside the gene matches: 9. Germline CDR1 is SGHNT and CDR2 is YYREEE (reference sequence). The CDR3 sequence is 16 residues long. Written as DNA, the CDR3 is TGTGCCAGCAGCATTGTGGCCGGGACAGGGGACTATGGCTACACCTTC. Translated, it gives CASSIVAGTGDYGYTF. Full variable domain (remainder filled in from reference TRBV5-4 and TRBJ1-2): ETGVTQSPTHLIKTRGQQVTLRCSSQSGHNTVSWYQQALGQGPQFIFQYYREEENGRGNFPPRFSGLQFPNYSSELNVNALELDDSALYLCASSIVAGTGDYGYTFGSGTRLTVV.

This sequence joins TRBV2 and TRBJ2-7, with 7 nucleotides matching TRBD1. The CDR3 loop spans 14 amino acids. Germline loops: CDR1 SNHLY, CDR2 FYNNEI. V gave up 11 bases and J gave up 0 bases; unmatched junction bases: 10. In DNA form, the CDR3 reads TGTGCCGGCCGACAGGGCGTGGGCTCCTACGAGCAGTACTTC. It specifies CAGRQGVGSYEQYF.

The rearrangement joins TRBV9 to TRBJ2-3; TRBD2 aligns across 7 bases. Unmatched junction bases numbered 6, after V lost 0 bases and J lost 5 bases. The V gene's germline CDR1 is SGDLS and CDR2 YYNGEE. The CDR3 has 15 residues. CDR3 nucleotides: TGTGCCAGCAGCGTAGGTGCGGGGGATGGAGATACGCAGTATTTT. Protein sequence: CASSVGAGDGDTQYF.

V and J are TRBV11-2 and TRBJ1-2, with TRBD1 as a possible D gene (6 bases). CDR3 size: 14 residues. V shed 5 bases and J shed 2 bases, with 12 bases lying between them. Germline CDR1 is SGHAT and CDR2 is FQNNGV. The CDR3 reads CASSQGGGNYGYTF. The CDR3 nucleotides are TGTGCCAGCAGCCAAGGGGGGGGCAACTATGGCTACACCTTC.

This chain connects TRBV13 to TRBJ2-3, with 9 bases that match TRBD1. J gave up 1 base and V 2 bases, and 1 base lay outside the gene matches. This CDR3 has 15 amino acids. CDR1 PRHDT and CDR2 FYEKMQ come from the germline V gene (reference sequence). CDR3 sequence: CASSLTGGGTDTQYF. CDR3 bases: TGTGCCAGCAGCTTAACAGGGGGCGGCACAGATACGCAGTATTTT.